This TCR beta chain was captured in a study of blood T cell dynamics during melanoma immunotherapy. Study summary: Standard first-line treatment here was pembrolizumab or nivolumab plus ipilimumab in metastatic melanoma.

The protocol was immunoSEQ multiplex PCR, while the TCRdb copy is restricted to in-frame clones and leaves out a portion. The sample has approximately 16,000 clones; more than 85% are singletons. Comment on this clone: Its antigen remains unidentified.

Noted time point: week 3, after first cycle of checkpoint inhibitor. Study-level results: PBMC repertoires of eventual disease-control patients split at W3 into clonality or diversity gains.

This material consisted of blood, taken from a patient treated with checkpoint blockade. This sequence originates from a human donor with melanoma.

CDR3 nucleotide sequence: TGTGCCAGCAGCGGGTCGGCAGGGTGGACCGGGGAGCTGTTTTTT. Translation: CASSGSAGWTGELFF. The chain uses TRBV13 and TRBJ2-2; D may be TRBD1 (5 bases). Looked up from germline, CDR1 is PRHDT and CDR2 is FYEKMQ (reference sequence). The CDR3 sequence is 15 residues long. Trimming removed 5 bases at V and 5 bases at J, with 15 bases between.